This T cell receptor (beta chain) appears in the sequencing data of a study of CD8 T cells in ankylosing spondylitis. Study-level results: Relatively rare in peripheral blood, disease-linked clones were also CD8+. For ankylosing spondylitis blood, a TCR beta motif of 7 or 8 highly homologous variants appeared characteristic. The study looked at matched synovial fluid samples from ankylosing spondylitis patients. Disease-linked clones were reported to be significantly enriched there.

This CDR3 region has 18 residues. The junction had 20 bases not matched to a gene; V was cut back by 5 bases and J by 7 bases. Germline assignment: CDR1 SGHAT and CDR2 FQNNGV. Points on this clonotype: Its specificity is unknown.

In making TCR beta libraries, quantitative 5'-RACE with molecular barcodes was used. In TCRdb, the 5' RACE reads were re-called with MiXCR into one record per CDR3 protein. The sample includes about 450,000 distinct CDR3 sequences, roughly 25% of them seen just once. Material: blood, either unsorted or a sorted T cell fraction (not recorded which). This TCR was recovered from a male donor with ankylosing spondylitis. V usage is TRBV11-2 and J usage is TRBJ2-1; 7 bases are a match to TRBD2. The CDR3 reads CASSLEREGRGSLNEQFF. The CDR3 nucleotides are TGTGCCAGCAGCCTGGAGAGGGAGGGGCGCGGTTCCCTGAATGAGCAGTTCTTC.